The 18 T cell receptor beta chains in this list originate from one sample, sequenced in a study of post-analysis software for immune sequencing data. The study, taken as a whole, reports: TRBV5-6, TRBV5-1 and TRBV20-1 were among a handful of TRBV segments more frequent in patients than controls.

Carried by the TCR beta cDNA libraries were unique molecular identifiers. TCRdb passed the PCR reads through MiXCR, listing each CDR3 protein once. The sample shows a few hundred thousand distinct CDR3 sequences, about a third of them seen only once. Their cognate antigens are unknown. The specimen was blood. These receptors all stem from a girl aged 5-17 years with multiple sclerosis.

This clonotype showed up many times. The chain employs TRBV5-1 and TRBJ2-5; no clear D. V lost 0 bases to trimming and J lost 5 bases, with 2 bases between them. Germline assignment: CDR1 SGHRS and CDR2 YFSETQ. The length of the CDR3 is 11 residues. CDR3 amino acids: CASSLDETQYF. The CDR3 DNA reads TGCGCCAGCAGCTTGGATGAGACCCAGTACTTC.

This clonotype came up a few times. This chain joins TRBV29-1 and TRBJ2-7, with TRBD1 matching over 9 bases. The CDR3 has 15 amino acids. The V and J ends lost 6 bases and 7 bases, in that order; junction bases with no gene match: 16. CDR1 SQVTM and CDR2 ANQGSEA come from the germline V gene. CDR3: CSVERPTDRGREQYF. The CDR3, as DNA: TGCAGCGTCGAGAGACCAACGGACAGGGGAAGGGAGCAGTACTTC.

The chain uses TRBV4-1 and TRBJ1-5, with D hard to call. From germline, CDR1 is MGHRA and CDR2 YSYEKL. V shed 1 base and J shed 9 bases, with 16 bases lying between them. The CDR3 consists of 15 residues. The CDR3 sequence is CASSQVGEGIMPQHF. The CDR3 region has the DNA TGCGCCAGCAGCCAAGTGGGTGAGGGAATCATGCCCCAGCATTTT.

This chain links TRBV4-1 with TRBJ2-3, with 14 bases matching TRBD2. Trimming took 3 bases from V and 1 from J; bases not matched to a gene: 12. In germline, CDR1 is MGHRA, CDR2 YSYEKL. This CDR3 is 20 amino acids long. The CDR3 region is CASSHPPQPGLAGGTDTQYF. Written as DNA, the CDR3 is TGCGCCAGCAGCCACCCTCCGCAGCCGGGACTAGCGGGGGGCACAGATACGCAGTATTTT.

This rearrangement joins TRBV7-2 to TRBJ2-7; perhaps D is TRBD1 or TRBD2 (6 bases each). Trimming stripped 8 bases from V and 0 bases from J, with 17 bases between. Germline V gene sequence: CDR1 SGHTA, CDR2 FQGNSA. CDR3 length equals 15 residues. CDR3 residues: CASPSKGGPSYEQYF. CDR3 coding DNA: TGTGCCAGCCCTTCCAAGGGGGGCCCCTCCTACGAGCAGTACTTC.

The rearrangement joins TRBV5-1 to TRBJ1-4; 7 bases match TRBD1. CDR1 is SGHRS and CDR2 is YFSETQ in the germline V gene. The CDR3 loop spans 16 amino acids. Trimming took 4 bases from V and 8 from J; bases not matched to a gene: 14. CDR3: CASSTGTAPKIEKLFF. The CDR3 DNA follows: TGCGCCAGCAGCACCGGGACAGCTCCTAAGATAGAAAAACTGTTTTTT. The whole variable domain, filled in from reference TRBV5-1 and TRBJ1-4, reads KAGVTQTPRYLIKTRGQQVTLSCSPISGHRSVSWYQQTPGQGLQFLFEYFSETQRNKGNFPGRFSGRQFSNSRSEMNVSTLELGDSALYLCASSTGTAPKIEKLFFGSGTQLSVL.

This clonotype was seen a handful of times. The V call is TRBV11-2, the J call TRBJ2-7, with D possibly matching TRBD2 (6 bases). V was trimmed by 1 base and J by 5 bases, leaving 18 bases between them. Looked up from germline, CDR1 is SGHAT and CDR2 is FQNNGV. The CDR3 consists of 16 residues. CDR3 amino acids: CASSLVGRGRSHEQYF. CDR3 sequence (DNA): TGTGCCAGCAGCTTAGTGGGGCGGGGAAGGTCCCACGAGCAGTACTTC.

This rearrangement joins TRBV5-6 to TRBJ2-3; TRBD2 matches 7 bases. CDR1 and CDR2 (germline): SGHDT, YYEEEE. Trimming took 7 bases from V and 6 from J; bases not matched to a gene: 5. The CDR3 is made up of 12 amino acids. DNA for the CDR3: TGTGCCAGCCGTACCGGGGGGGATACGCAGTATTTT. Protein: CASRTGGDTQYF.

V is TRBV30 and J is TRBJ2-1; a weak D match, TRBD2 (7 bases). Germline V gene data show CDR1 as GTSNPN and CDR2 as SVGIG (reference sequence). V was shortened by 2 bases and J by 5 bases, with 16 bases between the two germline ends. CDR3 length: 15 amino acids. This CDR3 reads CAWSRGRGRDNEQFF. CDR3 in DNA: TGTGCCTGGAGTAGAGGGAGGGGGAGAGACAATGAGCAGTTCTTC.

CDR3 residues: CASSFTPGSSYNEQFF. The CDR3 DNA follows: TGTGCCAGCAGCTTTACCCCCGGTAGTTCCTACAATGAGCAGTTCTTC. This chain uses TRBV7-3 with TRBJ2-1; D unclear. The germline V gene encodes CDR1 SGHTA and CDR2 FQGTGA. The CDR3 has 16 amino acids. Trimming stripped 3 bases from V and 1 base from J, with 13 bases between.

V is TRBV6-5 and J is TRBJ1-2, with D possibly TRBD1 on 5 matching bases. V was cut by 0 bases and J by 4 bases, with 9 bases left in between. Germline lookup yields CDR1 MNHEY and CDR2 SVGAGI. The CDR3 loop spans 14 amino acids. CDR3 protein: CASSYSRALYGYTF. The CDR3 DNA reads TGTGCCAGCAGTTACTCCAGGGCCCTCTATGGCTACACCTTC.

This clonotype has only a few counts. This rearrangement joins TRBV9 to TRBJ2-3; TRBD1 agrees at 11 bases. V lost 0 bases to trimming and J lost 0 bases; unmatched junction nucleotides: 0. CDR3 length equals 16 residues. Germline loops: CDR1 SGDLS, CDR2 YYNGEE. The CDR3 protein is CASSVGDRGSTDTQYF. CDR3 DNA: TGTGCCAGCAGCGTAGGGGACAGGGGGAGCACAGATACGCAGTATTTT.

V usage is TRBV3-1 and J usage is TRBJ2-2, with D perhaps matching TRBD1 (6 bases). The CDR3 contains 15 residues. Trimming pared 4 bases from V and 0 bases from J, leaving 9 bases between. The germline CDR1 and CDR2 sequences are LGHDT and YNNKEL (reference sequence). The CDR3: CASSRDTANTGELFF. The CDR3 nucleotides read TGTGCCAGCAGCCGGGACACTGCGAACACCGGGGAGCTGTTTTTT.

The V and J genes are TRBV14 and TRBJ2-7; D unresolved. Germline CDR1 is SGHDN and CDR2 is FVKESK. Trimming cost V 0 bases and J 0 bases, with 6 bases left between them. The CDR3 consists of 14 residues. The CDR3 DNA follows: TGTGCCAGCAGCCAAGATCCAGCCTCCTACGAGCAGTACTTC. It specifies CASSQDPASYEQYF. Variable domain in full (rest from reference TRBV14 and TRBJ2-7): EAGVTQFPSHSVIEKGQTVTLRCDPISGHDNLYWYRRVMGKEIKFLLHFVKESKQDESGMPNNRFLAERTGGTYSTLKVQPAELEDSGVYFCASSQDPASYEQYFGPGTRLTVT.

This clonotype appeared a few times. V gene TRBV6-5 combines with J gene TRBJ1-5, with TRBD1 matching over 7 bases. After removal of 6 bases from V and 3 bases from J, the junction contained 5 bases not matched to a gene. CDR1 MNHEY and CDR2 SVGAGI come from the germline V gene. CDR3 length: 14 residues. DNA of the CDR3: TGTGCCAGCAGCTCGACAGGGCTCAATCAGCCCCAGCATTTT. Protein sequence: CASSSTGLNQPQHF.

V gene TRBV4-2 combines with J gene TRBJ1-2; D perhaps matches TRBD1 (5 bases). The germline CDR1 and CDR2 sequences are LGHNA and YNFKEQ. The ends were cut back, 3 bases at V and 6 bases at J, with 14 bases in the middle. The CDR3 has 14 amino acids. The CDR3 loop reads CASSHPGRGDGYTF. Here the CDR3 DNA reads TGTGCCAGCAGCCACCCGGGACGCGGGGATGGCTACACCTTC.

This clonotype has just a few counts. The rearrangement links TRBV7-9 to TRBJ1-1; 8 bases are a match to TRBD1. CDR1 and CDR2 from the germline V gene are SEHNR and FQNEAQ (reference sequence). With 3 bases clipped from V and 5 bases from J, the junction kept 8 bases outside the gene matches. This CDR3 contains 15 residues. This CDR3 is CASSFLRTGQTEAFF. In nucleotides, the CDR3 is TGTGCCAGCAGCTTTCTAAGGACAGGGCAAACTGAAGCTTTCTTT.

This clonotype was seen only a few times. This chain joins TRBV27 and TRBJ2-1; no definite D call. Trimming took 5 bases from V and 1 from J, leaving 9 bases between them. This CDR3 is built from 14 residues. Germline values: CDR1 MNHEY, CDR2 SMNVEV (reference sequence). CDR3: CASSAAPSYNEQFF. The CDR3 coding sequence is TGTGCCAGCAGTGCGGCCCCTTCCTACAATGAGCAGTTCTTC.